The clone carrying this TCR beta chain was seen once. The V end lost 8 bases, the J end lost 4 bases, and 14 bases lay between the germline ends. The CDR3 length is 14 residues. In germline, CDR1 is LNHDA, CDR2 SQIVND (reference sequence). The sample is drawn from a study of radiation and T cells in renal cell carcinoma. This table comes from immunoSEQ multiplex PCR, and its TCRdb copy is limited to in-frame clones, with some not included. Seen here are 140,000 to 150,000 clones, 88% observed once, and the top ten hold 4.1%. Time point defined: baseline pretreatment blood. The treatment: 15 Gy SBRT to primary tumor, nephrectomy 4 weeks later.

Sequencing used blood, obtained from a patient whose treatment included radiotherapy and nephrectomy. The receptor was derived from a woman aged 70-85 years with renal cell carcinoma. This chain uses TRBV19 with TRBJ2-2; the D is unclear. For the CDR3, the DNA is TGTGCCAGTTTGGGGATTTCGGGCACCGGGGAGCTGTTTTTT. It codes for CASLGISGTGELFF.